This T cell receptor (beta chain) derives from a study of long-term antiretroviral therapy in people with HIV. No donor had fewer than one pre-ART PBMC sample or fewer than two post-ART PBMC samples. The content of samples before DNA extraction was roughly 1-10 million cryopreserved PBMC. This was the immunoSEQ v3.0 assay at survey level. Sequencing was directed toward about 35,000-50,000 T-cell genomes in each sample. Sequencing used immunoSEQ multiplex PCR; TCRdb keeps in-frame clones, though not all of them. This sample has 8,500 to 9,500 clones, with around 73% found just once. Of note for this clone: Antigen unknown.

Whole-study findings and limits: Clones with expansion before ART led the repertoire at all time points.

This specimen consisted of unsorted PBMCs, obtained 0.4 years before starting antiretroviral therapy. The origin of this receptor is a man younger than 40 with HIV.

The CDR3 DNA reads TGTGCCAGCAGTTCGACAGGGAAGGTTGAAAAACTGTTTTTT. This encodes CASSSTGKVEKLFF. This chain uses TRBV28 with TRBJ1-4, with 7 bases that match TRBD1. The CDR3 covers 14 residues. CDR1 MDHEN and CDR2 SYDVKM come from the germline V gene. Germline trimming cut 4 bases from V and 7 bases from J; bases unmatched to any gene: 6. Complete variable domain (other parts from reference TRBV28 and TRBJ1-4): DVKVTQSSRYLVKRTGEKVFLECVQDMDHENMFWYRQDPGLGLRLIYFSYDVKMKEKGDIPEGYSVSREKKERFSLILESASTNQTSMYLCASSSTGKVEKLFFGSGTQLSVL.